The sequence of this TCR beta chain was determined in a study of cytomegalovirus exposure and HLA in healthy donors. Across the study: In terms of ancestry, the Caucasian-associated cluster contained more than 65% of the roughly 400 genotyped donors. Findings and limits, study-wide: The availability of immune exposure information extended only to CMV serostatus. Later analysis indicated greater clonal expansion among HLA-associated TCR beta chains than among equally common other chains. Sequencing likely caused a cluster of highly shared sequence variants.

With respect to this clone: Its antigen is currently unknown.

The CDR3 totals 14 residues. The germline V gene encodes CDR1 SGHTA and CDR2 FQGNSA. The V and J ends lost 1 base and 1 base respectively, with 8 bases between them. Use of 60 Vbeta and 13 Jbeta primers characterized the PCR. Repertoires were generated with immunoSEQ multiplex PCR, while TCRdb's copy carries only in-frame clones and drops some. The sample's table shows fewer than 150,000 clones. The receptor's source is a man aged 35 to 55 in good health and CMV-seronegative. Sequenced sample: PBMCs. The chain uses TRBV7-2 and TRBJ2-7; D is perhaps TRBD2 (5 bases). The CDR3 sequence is CASSLGGKSYEQYF. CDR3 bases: TGTGCCAGCAGCTTAGGAGGGAAATCCTACGAGCAGTACTTC.